The present T cell receptor (beta chain) was sequenced within a study of T cells in Graves' hyperthyroidism and ophthalmopathy (dated by TCRdb to between 2017 and 2020). Study-level background: Peripheral blood was collected at initial diagnosis, before any treatment. Whether ophthalmopathy could be predicted prospectively was tested in an independent validation cohort made up of approximately 19 hyperthyroidism patients plus 17 patients who later progressed to ophthalmopathy. The paper describes TCR Vbeta CDR3 sequencing of around 130 peripheral blood samples, made up of approximately 40 ophthalmopathy patients, over 70 hyperthyroidism patients and around 17 progressor patients. Thyroid tissue and blood T-cell repertoires from more than 5 Graves' hyperthyroidism patients were also compared in the study. Once sampling was done, hyperthyroidism patients were given methimazole at a starting dose of 30 mg daily, whereas ophthalmopathy patients were given high-dose intravenous methylprednisolone. For training and testing, the 100 or so patients in the discovery cohort were randomly divided in a 7:3 ratio. To identify distinguishing TCR V-J signatures, a discovery cohort of about a hundred patients was used, comprising 43 with Graves' ophthalmopathy and under 60 with stable Graves' hyperthyroidism.

A remark on this clonotype: Its antigen has not been determined. Base-call qualities are not available, and no considerably larger clone is one nucleotide away.

Broad study findings and their caveats: A 13 V-J signature model separated ophthalmopathy from stable hyperthyroidism, with approximately 87% sensitivity and roughly 84% specificity in cross-validation and 80%/75% in testing. Sample size was not statistically predetermined, and blinding of investigators to group allocation was not performed. Most expanded thyroid clonotypes (frequency above 0.001) were also found in blood, which suggests that blood repertoires may mirror thyroid immune responses. During validation, the model predicted progression to ophthalmopathy a median of about 5.9 months ahead of onset, with more than 60% sensitivity and roughly 72% specificity.

TCR beta CDR3 regions were amplified from RNA transcripts. The TCR CDR3 was subjected to a first round of RT-PCR using the HTBI primer set and the Qiagen OneStep RT-PCR kit. Libraries were constructed in a second round of multiplex PCR, after which size selection and purification were performed. Libraries were sequenced paired-end with 100 bp reads on an Illumina HiSeq2000. In the paper's pipeline: SOAPnuke was used to process the raw data, throwing out any read that contained adapters or uncalled bases, had a mean Phred below 15, or lacked an exact constant-primer or identifier match. High-quality paired reads were merged using COPE v1.2.5, and each unique nucleotide sequence was defined as a clonotype. Clonotypes were aligned to IMGT TRBV, TRBD and TRBJ reference segments using MiTCR v1.1. Analysis was restricted to V-J combinations with a frequency above 0.0001, which covered about 99% of repertoires. A TCS score was defined as the ratio between F50 (clonal expansion) and ExV (chaos), using BLOSUM62-based TCRdist between CDR3 peptides within each V-J. Welch's t-statistics and random forest reduced roughly 540 V-J features to around 14, which were used in a naive Bayes classifier (R e1071). TCRdb's own reprocessing of the public reads used fastp at Q25 and MiXCR and kept productive beta chains. CDR3 protein sequences are deduplicated, and each keeps its most common genes and DNA. In this record, the V and J calls reflect TCRdb's handling and not the investigators' own analysis. The sample table holds hundreds of thousands of distinct CDR3 sequences, of which approximately 23% were seen once. The ten largest account for under 55% of the sample.

Moderately to severely active disease, a Clinical Activity Score of at least 3, a NOSPECS grade of at least 4, and a duration under 3 months were present in ophthalmopathy patients. The study excluded patients with uncontrolled infections, other autoimmune diseases, pregnancy or lactation. Diagnoses were based on clinical symptoms, serum thyroxine and TRAb, thyroid ultrasound and orbital computed tomography. Ficoll-Paque density gradient centrifugation was used to isolate PBMCs from about 10 ml of fresh peripheral blood. Trizol reagent was used to extract total RNA, and RNA quality was then checked on an Agilent 2100 Bioanalyzer. The germline V gene (reference sequence) provides CDR1 LNHDA and CDR2 SQIVND. The germline ends are 20 bases apart after V is trimmed by 4 bases and J by 7 bases. CDR3 length: 15 amino acids, cysteine to phenylalanine. The CDR3 DNA has 45 bases and is translated from base 1.

Sequencing was performed on blood. The rearranged chain carries TRBV19 and TRBJ2-7; the D element might be TRBD1 or TRBD2, as each aligns at 5 bases. The sequence was obtained from a woman aged 70-85 years with Graves' ophthalmopathy. The DNA sequence is given as TGTGCCAGTAGTACGACAGCCACATACGAGGGTGAGCAGTACTTC. Its coded protein is CASSTTATYEGEQYF.